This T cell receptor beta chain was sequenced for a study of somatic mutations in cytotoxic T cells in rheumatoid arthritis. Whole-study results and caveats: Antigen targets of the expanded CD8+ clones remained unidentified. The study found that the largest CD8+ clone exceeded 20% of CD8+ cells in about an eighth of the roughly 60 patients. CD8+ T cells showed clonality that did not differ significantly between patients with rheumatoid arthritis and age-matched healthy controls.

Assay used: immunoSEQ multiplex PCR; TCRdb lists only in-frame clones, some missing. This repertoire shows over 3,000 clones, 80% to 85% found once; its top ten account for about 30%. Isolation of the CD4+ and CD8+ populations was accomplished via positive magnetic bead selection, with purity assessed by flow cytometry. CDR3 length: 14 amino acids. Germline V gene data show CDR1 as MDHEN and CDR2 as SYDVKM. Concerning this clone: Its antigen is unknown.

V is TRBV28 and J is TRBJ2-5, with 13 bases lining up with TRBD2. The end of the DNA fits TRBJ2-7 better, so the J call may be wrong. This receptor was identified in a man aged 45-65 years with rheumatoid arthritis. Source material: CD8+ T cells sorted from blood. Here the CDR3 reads CASRPTSGRYEQYF. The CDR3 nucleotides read TGTGCCAGCAGGCCGACTAGCGGGAGGTACGAGCAGTACTTC.